One sample yielded the 11 T cell receptor beta chains listed below, sequenced in a study of blood T cell repertoires in COVID-19. Measured with immunoSEQ multiplex PCR; TCRdb has only the in-frame clones, and not every one. The repertoire holds 50,000 to 60,000 clones, with roughly 89% as singletons. Material: peripheral blood. These receptor sequences come from a human donor in a cohort sampled during active COVID-19.

In its sample, this clone was seen once. The chain couples TRBV18 to TRBJ2-7; 11 bases are shared with TRBD1. The CDR3 length is 17 residues. Germline values: CDR1 KGHSH, CDR2 LQKENI. With 4 bases clipped from V and 2 bases from J, the junction kept 10 bases outside the gene matches. CDR3 nucleotide sequence: TGTGCCAGCTCACTGGACAGGGGGCAAATCTATGCCTACGAGCAGTACTTC. Its protein product is CASSLDRGQIYAYEQYF.

On this clone: The sample holds other DNA sequences that translate to the same CDR3. The chain carries TRBV5-1 and TRBJ1-1, with D possibly TRBD1 on 6 matching bases. V was pared by 4 bases and J by 4 bases, with 11 bases between. This CDR3 is 13 amino acids long. Per the germline V gene, CDR1 is SGHRS and CDR2 is YFSETQ. CDR3 DNA: TGCGCCAGCAGCCCGGACAGCTTCACTGAAGCTTTCTTT. Protein: CASSPDSFTEAFF.

The chain carries TRBV30 and TRBJ1-5, with D possibly being TRBD1 (6 bases). The V end lost 3 bases, the J end lost 4 bases, and 16 bases lay between the germline ends. The CDR3 consists of 15 residues. CDR1 is GTSNPN, CDR2 SVGIG, per germline (reference sequence). In DNA, the CDR3 is TGTGCCTGGAGCCAGGGGATCGCAAGGAATCAGCCCCAGCATTTT. Its protein product is CAWSQGIARNQPQHF. Full variable domain (remainder filled in from reference TRBV30 and TRBJ1-5): SQTIHQWPATLVQPVGSPLSLECTVEGTSNPNLYWYRQAAGRGLQLLFYSVGIGQISSEVPQNLSASRPQDRQFILSSKKLLLSDSGFYLCAWSQGIARNQPQHFGDGTRLSIL.

The chain employs TRBV21-1 and TRBJ1-1; no check of the table's D call, TRBD1, against the DNA was made. TRBV21-1 is a pseudogene. This CDR3 region has 16 residues. The CDR3 protein is CASRQEGDTFNTEAFF. The DNA for the CDR3 is TGTGCCAGCAGGCAAGAGGGGGACACCTTCAACACTGAAGCTTTCTTT.

The CDR3, as DNA: TGTGCCAGCAGGAGCCAGACAGGGGGCGAGGGCTACACCTTC. It yields the protein CASRSQTGGEGYTF. V is TRBV7-2 and J is TRBJ1-2; the match to TRBD1 covers 10 bases. This CDR3 spans 14 amino acids. V lost 6 bases and J lost 8; bases outside the gene matches: 9. CDR1 is SGHTA, CDR2 FQGNSA, per germline. Supplemented by reference TRBV7-2 and TRBJ1-2, the full variable domain reads GAGVSQSPSNKVTEKGKDVELRCDPISGHTALYWYRQSLGQGLEFLIYFQGNSAPDKSGLPSDRFSAERTGGSVSTLTIQRTQQEDSAVYLCASRSQTGGEGYTFGSGTRLTVV.

The gene calls are TRBV24-1 and TRBJ2-3; the match to TRBD1 covers 11 bases. Losses at the gene ends were 1 base for V and 0 bases for J; bases not matched to a gene: 2. This CDR3 contains 17 residues. CDR1 and CDR2 from the germline V gene are KGHDR and SFDVKD. Here the CDR3 DNA reads TGTGCCACCAGTGATTTAGGACAGGGGGCTAGCACAGATACGCAGTATTTT. This gives the protein CATSDLGQGASTDTQYF.

The V call is TRBV9, the J call TRBJ2-3; 7 bases fit TRBD1. The V gene's germline CDR1 is SGDLS and CDR2 YYNGEE. V trimming: 3 bases; J trimming: 3 bases; junction bases outside the gene matches: 7. The CDR3 totals 15 residues. The CDR3 sequence is CASSATGTVTDTQYF. Here the CDR3 DNA reads TGTGCCAGCAGCGCGACCGGGACAGTGACAGATACGCAGTATTTT.

This clone was observed once. The chain joins TRBV14 to TRBJ2-7, with 8 bases identical to TRBD1. Looked up from germline, CDR1 is SGHDN and CDR2 is FVKESK. Losses at the gene ends were 4 bases for V and 5 bases for J; bases not matched to a gene: 16. The CDR3 is 17 residues long. The CDR3 coding sequence is TGTGCCAGCAGCCGCACAATTTCAGGACAGGGTGGGAACGAGCAGTACTTC. Translating gives CASSRTISGQGGNEQYF.

The chain recombines TRBV30 with TRBJ2-3; D is unresolved. The CDR3 is made up of 12 amino acids. Germline V lookup: CDR1 GTSNPN, CDR2 SVGIG (reference sequence). Trimming pared 2 bases from V and 2 bases from J, leaving 5 bases between. CDR3 protein: CAWSPHTDTQYF. In nucleotides, the CDR3 is TGTGCCTGGAGTCCCCACACAGATACGCAGTATTTT.

Written as DNA, the CDR3 is TGCGCCAGCAGCCAAGAAAGGGCAGGGCTCGACTATGGCTACACCTTC. Translation gives CASSQERAGLDYGYTF. This chain links TRBV4-3 with TRBJ1-2; perhaps TRBD1 as D (5 bases). The CDR3 has 16 amino acids. V dropped 0 bases and J dropped 3 bases, with 14 bases sitting between them. CDR1 and CDR2 (germline): LGHNA, YSLEER.

This sequence joins TRBV4-1 and TRBJ2-6; 12 bases line up with TRBD1. CDR1 MGHRA and CDR2 YSYEKL come from the germline V gene. The CDR3 is 19 amino acids. Losses at the gene ends were 5 bases for V and 2 bases for J; bases not matched to a gene: 10. The CDR3 here is CASSVPGTGGAAGANVLTF. The CDR3 bases are TGCGCCAGCAGCGTTCCCGGGACAGGGGGCGCGGCTGGGGCCAACGTCCTGACTTTC.